This TCR beta chain originates from a study of radiotherapy plus CTLA-4 blockade in lung cancer (dated by TCRdb to the late 2010s). As for the study more broadly: Among enrolled patients, approximately 18% had an objective response and 31% reached disease control.

CDR1 and CDR2 were assigned from the germline V gene as MNHEY and SVGAGI. The CDR3 sequence holds 11 residues, the cysteine and phenylalanine included. Only the CDR3 part of the read is kept: 33 bases, read in frame from the first base. V sheds 7 bases and J sheds 5 bases, leaving 8 bases between their ends. Study-wide findings and limitations: The strongest predictors of response were reported to be early dynamic shifts in blood T cell clones along with a rise in serum interferon-beta following radiation. After treatment with radiotherapy and ipilimumab, TCR clones that originated in tumors expanded in peripheral blood.

In this study, focal radiation therapy paired with CTLA-4 blockade (ipilimumab) was tested in patients who had chemo-refractory metastatic non-small-cell lung cancer. In its sample, this clone was seen once. The specificity of this receptor is unknown. No base-level quality is on record; no much larger clone is a single base apart. Library preparation was by the immunoSEQ multiplex PCR assay. Drawn from immuneACCESS, this table holds only the in-frame rearrangements with V and J called that TCRdb kept. Clones are partly lost; checked studies trace under half to an unresolved V gene and leave the rest unexplained. The sample profile shows some 110,000 clones; approximately 81% of them were found once. The ten top clones hold over 2% of the sample.

This chain joins TRBV6-5 to TRBJ1-1, with no confidently assigned D gene. This clonotype originated in a human donor with non-small cell lung cancer that progressed on radiotherapy plus ipilimumab. Some clones in this sample may be carry-over from other donors' samples. The sample in question was peripheral blood, obtained from a patient treated with radiotherapy plus ipilimumab. CDR3 region: CASTRWTEAFF. The nucleotides are TGTGCCAGCACTCGGTGGACTGAAGCTTTCTTT.